The source of this T cell receptor (beta chain) is a study of vaccination and CD4 T cells after COVID-19. Germline loops: CDR1 DFQATT, CDR2 SNEGSKA (reference sequence). Trimming shortened V by 1 base and J by 4 bases, and 14 bases separated the two germline ends. The length of the CDR3 is 14 residues. The study sequenced cultured CD4+ T cell DNA using the Oncomine TCR Beta short-read assay. It was cultured CD4+ T cells from which genomic DNA was extracted. TCRdb passed the PCR reads through MiXCR, listing each CDR3 protein once. The sample holds 25,000 or so distinct CDR3 sequences, around 64% seen once. General study findings and limits: The great majority, 304 of 307 vaccine-specific clones, proved spike mono-reactive in convalescent patients.

The treatment was: roughly 10-day PBMC culture with coronavirus spike peptide pools or control peptides (ViraFEST assay). IL-2 at 8.5 to 10 IU/ml and peptide pools at around 10 ug/ml were added to PBMCs cultured at roughly 2 million per well. As regards this clonotype: Its matching antigen is unknown.

This TCR was recovered from a human donor who received a COVID-19 vaccine. The source material was CD4+ T cells from blood, cultured in vitro, sampled after SARS-CoV-2 vaccination. The chain links TRBV20-1 to TRBJ2-7, with a tentative D call TRBD2 (6 bases). The CDR3 protein is CSARGGVEGYEQYF. The CDR3 DNA reads TGCAGTGCTAGAGGCGGGGTTGAGGGATACGAGCAGTACTTC.